This passage covers 17 T cell receptor beta chains from one sample sequenced in a study of tumor and adjacent non-tumor tissue in lung cancer. A modified ARM-PCR protocol with three rounds of nested PCR amplified TCRbeta. TCRdb re-derived calls from the multiplex PCR reads in MiXCR, one entry per CDR3 protein. The sample consists of about 200,000 distinct CDR3 sequences, about 71% of them appearing once. No cell sorting was done before RNA was extracted from the tissue. The specimen was lung tumor tissue. Receptors were obtained from a man aged 55 to 70 with non-small cell lung cancer.

About this clonotype itself: An end of the junction differs from the germline gene, which may be a read error. The chain is built from TRBV11-1 and TRBJ2-1; 9 bases align to TRBD2. Germline CDR1 reads SGHAT; CDR2 reads FQDESV (reference sequence). The CDR3 runs 17 residues. In nucleotides, the CDR3 is TGTGCCAGCAACTTATCACGGCTAGCGGGATGCAACAATGAGCAGTTCTTC. Its protein is CASNLSRLAGCNNEQFF.

As regards this clonotype: A much larger clone is a single base away; this may be a read error. The chain links TRBV20-1 to TRBJ2-2; 7 bases line up with TRBD2. The germline V gene has CDR1 DFQATT and CDR2 SNEGSKA (reference sequence). V shed 0 bases and J 4 bases; nucleotides not matched to a gene: 5. The CDR3 length is 15 residues. The CDR3 DNA sequence: TGCAGTGCTAGAGAACCGAGACTAGCCACCGGGGAGCTGTTTTTT. Translation: CSAREPRLATGELFF.

As regards this clonotype: A much larger clone differs from this one at a single base, so this may be a read error. The chain is built from TRBV7-3 and TRBJ2-1; 8 bases match TRBD2. Germline values: CDR1 SGHTA, CDR2 FQGTGA. CDR3 length equals 16 residues. The chain's CDR3 is CASSLAGLAPYNEHFF. The CDR3 nucleotides read TGTGCCAGCAGCTTAGCAGGACTAGCCCCCTACAATGAGCACTTCTTC. The whole variable domain, filled in from reference TRBV7-3 and TRBJ2-1, reads GAGVSQTPSNKVTEKGKYVELRCDPISGHTALYWYRQSLGQGPEFLIYFQGTGAADDSGLPNDRFFAVRPEGSVSTLKIQRTERGDSAVYLCASSLAGLAPYNEHFFGPGTRLTVL.

This clonotype occurred a few times. The CDR3 loop is CATSRDLGRILDGYTF. CDR3 nucleotides: TGTGCCACCAGCAGAGATCTCGGACGTATCCTTGATGGCTACACCTTC. This chain joins TRBV15 and TRBJ1-2; D is unclear. Germline V CDR1 and CDR2: LNHNV, YYDKDF (reference sequence). The CDR3 contains 16 residues. Trimming stripped 0 bases from V and 6 bases from J, with 17 bases between.

Many counts were recorded for this clonotype. This chain joins TRBV20-1 and TRBJ2-3, with D tentatively TRBD2 (6 bases). The ends were cut back, 2 bases at V and 11 bases at J, with 17 bases in the middle. The CDR3 consists of 13 residues. Germline CDR1 is DFQATT and CDR2 is SNEGSKA (reference sequence). CDR3: CSARSAKVREQYF. The CDR3, as DNA: TGCAGTGCTAGATCCGCAAAGGTGCGGGAGCAGTATTTT.

To note about this clonotype: This may be a read error: a much more frequent sequence differs by one nucleotide. Without the conserved terminal phenylalanine or tryptophan, this CDR3 likely stems from a read error. This rearrangement joins TRBV28 to TRBJ1-1, with 11 positions matching TRBD1. With V trimmed by 6 bases and J by 1 base, 7 bases remained unmatched. Germline V gives CDR1 MDHEN, CDR2 SYDVKM. The CDR3 runs to 16 residues. CDR3 amino acids: CASRGPGQGENTEAFI. DNA for the CDR3: TGTGCCAGCAGGGGCCCGGGACAGGGGGAGAACACTGAAGCTTTCATT.

The table lists this clonotype with a few counts. CDR3 coding DNA: TGCGCCAGCAGCCAAGATTGGCTCGGCCGGTGGGACAGGGGGCTTACAGATACGCAGTATTTT. This translates into CASSQDWLGRWDRGLTDTQYF. The chain joins TRBV4-3 to TRBJ2-3; TRBD1 agrees at 12 bases. The CDR3 is 21 residues long. Germline V gene sequence: CDR1 LGHNA, CDR2 YSLEER. Trimming at V came to 0 bases and at J to 3 bases, leaving 16 bases not matched to a gene.

This clonotype was counted many times. V gene TRBV7-9 combines with J gene TRBJ1-1; D not resolved. Per germline, CDR1 SEHNR and CDR2 FQNEAQ (reference sequence). CDR3 length: 15 amino acids. The ends were cut back, 5 bases at V and 1 base at J, with 14 bases in the middle. This CDR3 reads CASSLRELRNTEAFF. The CDR3 region has the DNA TGTGCCAGCAGCCTCCGGGAGCTTCGGAACACTGAAGCTTTCTTT.

In its sample, this clonotype was seen once. The chain joins TRBV9 to TRBJ2-7, with 12 positions matching TRBD2. This CDR3 spans 17 amino acids. From germline, CDR1 is SGDLS and CDR2 YYNGEE. Trimming removed 4 bases from V and 3 bases from J; junction bases left unmatched: 11. CDR3 in amino acids: CASSKTSGGNMGYEQYF. In DNA, the CDR3 is TGTGCCAGCAGCAAAACTAGCGGGGGGAATATGGGCTACGAGCAGTACTTC.

The chain is built from TRBV11-3 and TRBJ2-2; the D is unclear. V dropped 7 bases and J dropped 0 bases, with 15 bases sitting between them. Germline CDR1 and CDR2: SGHNT and YENEEA. This CDR3 is built from 16 residues. In nucleotides, the CDR3 is TGTGCCAGCATCTCCGGTATGTTAGCGAACACCGGGGAGCTGTTTTTT. Protein: CASISGMLANTGELFF.

With regard to this clonotype: An end of the junction differs from the germline gene, which may be a read error. The V gene is TRBV6-6, the J gene TRBJ2-1; 7 positions agree with TRBD2. The CDR3 covers 14 residues. The germline CDR1 and CDR2 sequences are MNHNY and SVGAGI (reference sequence). The CDR3 sequence is CACTWTGGSNEQSF. As DNA, the CDR3 is TGTGCCTGCACTTGGACTGGCGGGAGTAATGAGCAGTCCTTC.

This clonotype was seen many times. The chain joins TRBV20-1 to TRBJ2-7; no firm D call. CDR3 length: 12 residues. Germline loops: CDR1 DFQATT, CDR2 SNEGSKA (reference sequence). V was clipped by 6 bases and J by 4 bases, with 13 bases between them. In DNA, the CDR3 is TGCAGTGCCACGGAATCTAGGTACGAGCAGTACTTC. The encoded protein is CSATESRYEQYF.

As for this clonotype: With a much larger clone just one base away, this may be a read error. This chain uses TRBV20-1 with TRBJ1-3; D perhaps matches TRBD1 (6 bases). Germline-derived CDR1 and CDR2 are DFQATT and SNEGSKA (reference sequence). This CDR3 has 15 amino acids. CDR3: CTARDTPGVGNTIYF. The CDR3 DNA sequence: TGCACTGCTAGAGATACGCCAGGGGTTGGAAACACCATATATTTT.

As regards this clonotype: Germline is not matched at one junction end, which may reflect a read error. The chain has TRBV20-1 and TRBJ2-1; 7 nucleotides match TRBD2. Germline values: CDR1 DFQATT, CDR2 SNEGSKA (reference sequence). The CDR3 spans 13 residues. As DNA, the CDR3 is TGCAGTGGTATTAGCGGGTCCGACAATGAACAGATCTTC. Amino acid sequence: CSGISGSDNEQIF.

A remark on this clonotype: An end of the junction does not agree with germline; a read error may underlie this. The CDR3 region is CASRNTGRTNEELFF. The CDR3 DNA reads as TGTGCCAGCAGAAATACAGGCCGGACGAATGAAGAACTGTTTTTT. The V call is TRBV6-2 or TRBV6-3, the J call TRBJ1-4; D possibly corresponds to TRBD1 (5 bases). Germline CDR1 and CDR2: MNHEY and SVGEGT. This CDR3 contains 15 residues.

To note about this clonotype: An end of the junction does not agree with germline; a read error may underlie this. The CDR3 region has the DNA TGTGGCAGCAGTAACCAGGAGACCCAGTACTTC. It encodes CGSSNQETQYF. The V gene is TRBV6-2 or TRBV6-3, the J gene TRBJ2-5; D uncertain. Germline V gene data show CDR1 as MNHEY and CDR2 as SVGEGT. The CDR3 loop spans 11 amino acids.

On this clonotype: A clone one base away is much larger, so this may be a read error. The gene calls are TRBV20-1 and TRBJ2-3; D is perhaps TRBD2 (5 bases). Germline assignment: CDR1 DFQATT and CDR2 SNEGSKA (reference sequence). V lost 4 bases, J lost 4 bases, and 12 bases lay in between. The CDR3 is 13 residues long. The chain's CDR3 is CSAKRASPDTQYF. The CDR3 nucleotides are TGCAGTGCTAAACGGGCTAGCCCAGATACGCAGTATTTT.